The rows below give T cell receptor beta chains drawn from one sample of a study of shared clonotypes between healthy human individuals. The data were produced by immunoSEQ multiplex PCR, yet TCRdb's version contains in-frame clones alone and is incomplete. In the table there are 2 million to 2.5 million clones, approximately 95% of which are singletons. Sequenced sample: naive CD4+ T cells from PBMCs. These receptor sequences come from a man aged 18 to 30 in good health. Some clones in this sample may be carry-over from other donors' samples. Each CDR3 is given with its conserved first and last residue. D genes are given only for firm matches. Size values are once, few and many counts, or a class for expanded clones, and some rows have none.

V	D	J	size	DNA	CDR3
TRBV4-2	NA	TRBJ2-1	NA	TGTGCCAGCAGCCCTAAGTGGGGTGACTCCTACAATGAGCAGTTCTTC	CASSPKWGDSYNEQFF
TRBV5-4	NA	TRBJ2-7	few	TGTGCCACCCTTGGGACCGGCTCCTACGAGCAGTACTTC	CATLGTGSYEQYF
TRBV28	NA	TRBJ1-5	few	TGTGCCAGCAACTTACAGCCCCAGCATTTT	CASNLQPQHF
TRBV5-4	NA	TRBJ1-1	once	TGTGCCAGCAGCGGGGGACAGAACACTGAAGCTTTCTTT	CASSGGQNTEAFF
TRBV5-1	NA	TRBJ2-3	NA	TGCGCCAGCAGCTCCCTACCCACAGATACGCAGTATTTT	CASSSLPTDTQYF
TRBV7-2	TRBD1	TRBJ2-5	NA	TGTGCCAGCAGCAGGGGACAGGGGACCTGGAGGCAAGAGACCCAGTACTTC	CASSRGQGTWRQETQYF
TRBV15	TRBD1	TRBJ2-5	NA	TGTGCCACGATGACAGGGGGGAACCAAGAGACCCAGTACTTC	CATMTGGNQETQYF
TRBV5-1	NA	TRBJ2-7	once	TGCGCCAGCAGCTTGTCACCAGGGGGGAACTACGAGCAGTACTTC	CASSLSPGGNYEQYF
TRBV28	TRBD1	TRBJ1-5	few	TGTGCCAGCAGTTTAAGGGGGCAGGTGCTACATCAGCCCCAGCATTTT	CASSLRGQVLHQPQHF
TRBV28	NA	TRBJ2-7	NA	TGTGCCAGCAGTTTATTGCGGGACCCGCAGTACTTC	CASSLLRDPQYF
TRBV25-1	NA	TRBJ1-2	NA	TGTGCCAGCAGTTACATCCATGGCTACACCTTC	CASSYIHGYTF
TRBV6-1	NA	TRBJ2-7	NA	TGTGCCAGCACACGGAGCTCCTACGAGCAGTACTTC	CASTRSSYEQYF
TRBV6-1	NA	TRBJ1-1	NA	TGTGCCAGCAGTGACAGGGGCTCCACTGAAGCTTTCTTT	CASSDRGSTEAFF
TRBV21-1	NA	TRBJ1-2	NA	TGTGCCAGCAGCAAAAGGGACACCGGGACAGGACGGACTGGCTACACCTTC	CASSKRDTGTGRTGYTF
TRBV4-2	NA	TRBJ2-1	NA	TGTGCCAGCAGCCAAGTTGCCAGGTCGGTCACTGAGCAGTTCTTC	CASSQVARSVTEQFF
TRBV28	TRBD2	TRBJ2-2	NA	TGTGCCAGCGGGCGGGAGACCGGGGAGCTGTTTTTT	CASGRETGELFF
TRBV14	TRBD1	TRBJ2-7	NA	TGTGCCAGCAGCCCGAGACCGACAGGGGCGAACTACGAGCAGTACTTC	CASSPRPTGANYEQYF
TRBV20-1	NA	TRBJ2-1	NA	TGCCTGGTGACGGACTACAATGAGCAGTTCTTC	CLVTDYNEQFF
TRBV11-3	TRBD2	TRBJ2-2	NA	TGTGCCAGCAGCCGAGGGACTAGCGGGACCTCGAGGACCGGGGAGCTGTTTTTT	CASSRGTSGTSRTGELFF
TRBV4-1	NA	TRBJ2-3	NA	TGCGCCAGCAGCCAATCTTCTCAGGTCGGGGAAGATACGCAGTATTTT	CASSQSSQVGEDTQYF
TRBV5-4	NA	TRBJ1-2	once	TGTGCCAGCACCTGGGGGGGGAGCTATGGCTACACCTTC	CASTWGGSYGYTF
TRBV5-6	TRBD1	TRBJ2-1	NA	TGTGCCAGCAGCCGACAGGGGGTCAATGAGCAGTTCTTC	CASSRQGVNEQFF
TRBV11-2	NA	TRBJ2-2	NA	TGTGCCAGCAGCCCCTCAGGGCGCGGCACCGGGGAGCTGTTTTTT	CASSPSGRGTGELFF
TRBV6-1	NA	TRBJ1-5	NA	TGTGCCAGCAACAGGGCCAATCAGCCCCAGCATTTT	CASNRANQPQHF
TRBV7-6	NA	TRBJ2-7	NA	TGTGCCAGCAGCTCAGTCCGGGACGGCTACGAGCAGTACTTC	CASSSVRDGYEQYF
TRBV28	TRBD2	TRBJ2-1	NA	TGTGCCAGCAGGACGCGGGGCGGGAGAGACAATGAGCAGTTCTTC	CASRTRGGRDNEQFF
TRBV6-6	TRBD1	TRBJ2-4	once	TGTGCCAGCAGTGCCGGGACAGGGGGTCGCAAAAACATTCAGTACTTC	CASSAGTGGRKNIQYF
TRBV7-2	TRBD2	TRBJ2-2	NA	TGTGCCAGCAGCTTAGGCGGGAGTCCTCGGGAGCTGTTTTTT	CASSLGGSPRELFF